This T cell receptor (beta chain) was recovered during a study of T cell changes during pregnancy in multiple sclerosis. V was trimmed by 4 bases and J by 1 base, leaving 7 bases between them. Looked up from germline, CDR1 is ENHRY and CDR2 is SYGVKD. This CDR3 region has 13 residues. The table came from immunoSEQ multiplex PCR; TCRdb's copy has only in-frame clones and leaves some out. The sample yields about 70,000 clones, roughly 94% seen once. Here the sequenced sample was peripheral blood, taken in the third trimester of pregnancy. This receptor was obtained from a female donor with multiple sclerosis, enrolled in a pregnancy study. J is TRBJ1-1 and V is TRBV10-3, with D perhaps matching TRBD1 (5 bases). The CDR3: CAISATENTEAFF. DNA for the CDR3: TGTGCCATCAGTGCGACAGAGAACACTGAAGCTTTCTTT.